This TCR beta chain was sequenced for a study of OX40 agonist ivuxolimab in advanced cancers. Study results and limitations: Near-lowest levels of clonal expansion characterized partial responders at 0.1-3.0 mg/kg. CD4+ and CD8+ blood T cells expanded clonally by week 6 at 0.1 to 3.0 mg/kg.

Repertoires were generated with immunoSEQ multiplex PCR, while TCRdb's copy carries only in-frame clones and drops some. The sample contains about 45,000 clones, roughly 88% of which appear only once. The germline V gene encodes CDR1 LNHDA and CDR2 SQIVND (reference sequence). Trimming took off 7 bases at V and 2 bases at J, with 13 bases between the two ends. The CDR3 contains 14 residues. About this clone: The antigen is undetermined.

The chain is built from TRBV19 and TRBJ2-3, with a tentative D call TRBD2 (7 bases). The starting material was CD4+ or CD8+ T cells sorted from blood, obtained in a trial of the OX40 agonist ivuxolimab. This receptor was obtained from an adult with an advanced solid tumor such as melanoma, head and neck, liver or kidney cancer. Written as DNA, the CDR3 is TGTGCCAGTAAAGGGGGGGAAAACACAGATACGCAGTATTTT. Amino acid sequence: CASKGGENTDTQYF.